Listed below are T cell receptor beta chains from one sample, sequenced in a study of Graves' ophthalmopathy and Graves' hyperthyroidism. TCRdb recomputed calls from the multiplex PCR reads with MiXCR, one row per CDR3 protein. The sample has hundreds of thousands of distinct CDR3 sequences, roughly 21% seen once; the top ten hold approximately 3%. Specimen: peripheral blood. These TCRs come from a woman between 18 and 30 years old with stable Graves' hyperthyroidism. CDR3s include the opening cysteine and the closing phenylalanine or tryptophan. Fields, in order: clone size, J gene, D gene, V gene, CDR3 protein, CDR3 DNA. A D gene is named only where the DNA matches it firmly. Clone size is not always given. Where it is, it says once, few, many or a class for expanded clones.

>NA|TRBJ1-5|NA|TRBV29-1
CSVGGAAGGPQHF
TGCAGCGTTGGGGGGGCCGCCGGAGGGCCCCAGCATTTT
>many|TRBJ2-5|TRBD2|TRBV20-1
CSAKIGTSGRRPQETQYF
TGCAGTGCTAAAATCGGGACTAGCGGGAGAAGGCCCCAAGAGACCCAGTACTTC
>many|TRBJ1-6|NA|TRBV28
CASSPQAGYSPLHF
TGTGCCAGCAGTCCACAGGCAGGGTACTCACCCCTCCACTTT
>many|TRBJ2-2|NA|TRBV20-1
CSARGRRRNTGELFF
TGCAGTGCTAGAGGGCGGCGGCGGAACACCGGGGAGCTGTTTTTT
>NA|TRBJ1-6|NA|TRBV6-2/TRBV6-3
CASSYPTVLSPLHF
TGTGCCAGCAGTTACCCCACCGTTTTGTCACCCCTCCACTTT
>few|TRBJ2-5|NA|TRBV7-9
CASSLGVKETQYF
TGTGCCAGCAGCTTAGGAGTGAAAGAGACCCAGTACTTC
>many|TRBJ1-1|NA|TRBV29-1
CSVGEDTMNTEAFF
TGCAGCGTTGGGGAAGACACCATGAACACTGAAGCTTTCTTT
>NA|TRBJ2-7|TRBD1|TRBV6-2/TRBV6-3
CASRQGESVSYEQYF
TGTGCCAGCAGGCAGGGGGAGAGCGTCTCCTACGAGCAGTACTTC
>NA|TRBJ1-2|NA|TRBV20-1
CSARGQGSDYGYTF
TGCAGTGCTAGGGGTCAGGGATCAGACTATGGCTACACCTTC
>many|TRBJ2-7|NA|TRBV29-1
CSASVSSYEQYF
TGCAGCGCTAGCGTTAGCTCCTACGAGCAGTACTTC
>many|TRBJ1-1|NA|TRBV20-1
CSASTGIHTEAFF
TGCAGTGCTAGCACCGGGATTCACACTGAAGCTTTCTTT
>many|TRBJ2-5|NA|TRBV6-4
CASSDSRQQQETQYF
TGTGCCAGCAGTGACTCGAGGCAGCAGCAAGAGACCCAGTACTTC
>many|TRBJ2-5|NA|TRBV29-1
CSVGVQETQYF
TGCAGCGTTGGGGTACAAGAGACCCAGTACTTC
>many|TRBJ2-5|NA|TRBV20-1
CSANVAIQETQYF
TGCAGTGCTAACGTTGCTATCCAAGAGACCCAGTACTTC
>NA|TRBJ1-1|NA|TRBV11-2
CASSSGRGGTEAFF
TGTGCCAGCAGCTCCGGACGGGGGGGGACTGAAGCTTTCTTT
>NA|TRBJ2-7|NA|TRBV12-3/TRBV12-4
CASSWPGEQYF
TGTGCCAGCAGTTGGCCAGGCGAGCAGTACTTC
>many|TRBJ1-1|NA|TRBV29-1
CSGGVGLNTEAFF
TGCAGCGGGGGTGTGGGGCTGAACACTGAAGCTTTCTTT
>many|TRBJ2-7|NA|TRBV15
CATSRDRLNPGGLSYEQYF
TGTGCCACCAGCAGAGATAGGTTGAATCCAGGAGGGCTTTCCTACGAGCAGTACTTC
>many|TRBJ2-5|TRBD2|TRBV12-3/TRBV12-4
CASRARLAGGGETQYF
TGTGCCAGCAGGGCAAGACTAGCGGGAGGGGGTGAGACCCAGTACTTC
>NA|TRBJ1-2|NA|TRBV9
CASSVGGDYGYTF
TGTGCCAGCAGCGTAGGTGGGGATTATGGCTACACCTTC
>NA|TRBJ1-6|NA|TRBV12-3/TRBV12-4
CASSPDGGSPLHF
TGTGCCAGCAGTCCCGACGGCGGCTCACCCCTCCACTTT
>many|TRBJ1-1|NA|TRBV5-1
CASSFRWDTEAFF
TGCGCCAGCAGCTTTCGGTGGGACACTGAAGCTTTCTTT
>NA|TRBJ1-5|TRBD1|TRBV6-2/TRBV6-3
CASRKDRGFNQPQHF
TGTGCCAGCAGAAAGGACAGGGGCTTTAATCAGCCCCAGCATTTT
>NA|TRBJ2-7|TRBD1|TRBV12-3/TRBV12-4
CASSWGRGRYEQYF
TGTGCCAGCAGTTGGGGCAGGGGGCGGTACGAGCAGTACTTC
>many|TRBJ2-6|TRBD1|TRBV12-3/TRBV12-4
CASRLGQGISGANVLTF
TGTGCCAGCAGACTGGGACAGGGCATCTCTGGGGCCAACGTCCTGACTTTC
>NA|TRBJ2-7|NA|TRBV27
CASSLDRRDYEQYF
TGTGCCAGCAGCCTCGACAGGCGAGATTACGAGCAGTACTTC
>many|TRBJ1-5|NA|TRBV20-1
CSAPPGGASNQSQHF
TGCAGTGCTCCACCGGGAGGGGCCTCCAATCAGTCCCAGCATTTT
>many|TRBJ1-1|TRBD1|TRBV29-1
CSVEDWTGGRMSEAFF
TGCAGCGTTGAAGATTGGACAGGGGGCCGAATGAGTGAAGCTTTCTTT
>many|TRBJ1-2|NA|TRBV20-1
CSASLAGFPNYGYTF
TGCAGTGCTAGTCTGGCAGGGTTCCCTAACTATGGCTACACCTTC
>many|TRBJ1-5|TRBD1|TRBV20-1
CSARGTENQPQHF
TGCAGTGCGCGGGGGACAGAAAATCAGCCCCAGCATTTT
>NA|TRBJ2-7|NA|TRBV25-1
CASSDTRLALYDQYF
TGTGCCAGCAGTGACACTCGACTGGCACTATACGATCAGTACTTC
>many|TRBJ2-7|NA|TRBV11-3
CASVSHEQYF
TGTGCCAGCGTCTCCCACGAGCAGTACTTC
>NA|TRBJ2-3|TRBD1|TRBV2
CASNARDRGPDTQYF
TGTGCCAGCAACGCCCGGGACAGGGGACCGGATACGCAGTATTTT
>once|TRBJ2-7|NA|TRBV27
CASRGIWRLYEQYF
TGTGCCAGCAGGGGGATATGGAGGCTCTACGAGCAGTACTTC
>many|TRBJ2-5|TRBD2|TRBV6-5
CASSSVALGLAGRETQYF
TGTGCCAGCAGTTCCGTGGCGCTGGGACTAGCGGGAAGAGAGACCCAGTACTTC
>once|TRBJ1-2|NA|TRBV20-1
CSARLESKTYGYTF
TGCAGTGCTAGACTAGAGAGTAAGACCTATGGCTACACCTTC
>NA|TRBJ1-2|TRBD1|TRBV27
CASSSRGTGGDINYGYTF
TGTGCCAGCAGTTCCAGAGGGACAGGGGGAGATATAAACTATGGCTACACCTTC